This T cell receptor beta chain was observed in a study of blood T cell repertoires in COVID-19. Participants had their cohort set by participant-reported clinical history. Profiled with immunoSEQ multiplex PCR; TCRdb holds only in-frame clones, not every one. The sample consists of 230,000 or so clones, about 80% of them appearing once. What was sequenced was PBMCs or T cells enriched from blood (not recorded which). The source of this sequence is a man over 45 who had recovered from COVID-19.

The CDR3 region is CASSLISGPSSYNEQFF. The CDR3 nucleotides are TGTGCCAGCAGTTTAATTAGCGGGCCAAGCTCCTACAATGAGCAGTTCTTC. This chain joins TRBV28 and TRBJ2-1; TRBD2 matches 7 bases. The trim removed 2 bases at V and 0 bases at J, leaving 7 bases unmatched. The CDR3 has 17 amino acids. Germline CDR1 and CDR2: MDHEN and SYDVKM.